A selection of T cell receptor beta chains follows, all from one sample in a study of blood T cell repertoires in COVID-19. The table came from immunoSEQ multiplex PCR; TCRdb's copy has only in-frame clones and leaves some out. The sample consists of 60,000 to 85,000 clones, roughly nine tenths of them appearing once. The source material was peripheral blood. The receptor set was obtained from a woman between 50 and 59 years old with COVID-19, enrolled during active disease. The CDR3 runs from the conserved cysteine through the conserved F or W. Each record gives: V gene, clone size, J gene, D gene, CDR3 protein, CDR3 DNA. A D gene is named only where the DNA matches it firmly. A clone size is listed for some rows: how often the clone was seen (once, few, many), or a class if it is expanded.

>TRBV27|once|TRBJ2-7|NA
CASSVSAGAAGYEQYF
TGTGCCAGCAGTGTCTCTGCAGGGGCCGCAGGCTACGAGCAGTACTTC
>TRBV3-1/TRBV3-2|NA|TRBJ2-3|TRBD2
CASSRGLAGGHGTQYF
TGTGCCAGCAGCCGTGGACTAGCGGGAGGGCACGGTACGCAGTATTTT
>TRBV28|NA|TRBJ2-7|NA
CASIEGQTGYEQYF
TGTGCCAGCATTGAGGGCCAAACAGGGTACGAGCAGTACTTC
>TRBV30|NA|TRBJ1-2|NA
CAWRSRQPYGYTF
TGTGCCTGGAGGTCTCGACAGCCCTATGGCTACACCTTC
>TRBV11-3|once|TRBJ2-3|NA
CASSSRVTDTQYF
TGTGCCAGCAGCTCCCGGGTCACAGATACGCAGTATTTT
>TRBV12-3/TRBV12-4|NA|TRBJ2-7|NA
CASSFGVTQYF
TGTGCCAGCAGTTTCGGAGTCACGCAGTACTTC
>TRBV13|few|TRBJ2-1|NA
CASSPLKRANEQFF
TGTGCCAGCAGCCCGCTTAAGCGAGCCAATGAGCAGTTCTTC
>TRBV27|NA|TRBJ2-1|TRBD1
CASMLERRQGATWYEQFF
TGTGCCAGCATGTTGGAACGCCGACAGGGGGCTACCTGGTATGAGCAGTTCTTC
>TRBV6-6|NA|TRBJ1-4|TRBD1
CASSYEESNRGEKLFF
TGTGCCAGCAGTTACGAGGAGAGCAACAGGGGGGAAAAACTGTTTTTT
>TRBV6-1|NA|TRBJ2-2|NA
CASSERATGELFF
TGTGCCAGCAGTGAGAGAGCGACCGGGGAGCTGTTTTTT
>TRBV9|NA|TRBJ1-1|NA
CASSASGHVNTEAFF
TGTGCCAGCAGCGCTTCGGGACACGTGAACACTGAAGCTTTCTTT
>TRBV15|NA|TRBJ2-7|NA
CATSPGGKGAKGYEQYF
TGTGCCACCAGCCCAGGAGGGAAGGGGGCAAAAGGCTACGAGCAGTACTTC
>TRBV10-1|NA|TRBJ2-7|NA
CASPTIYFF
TGCGCCAGTCCCACAATATATTTCTTC
>TRBV5-1|NA|TRBJ2-5|NA
CASSLYQETQYF
TGCGCCAGCAGCCTGTACCAAGAGACCCAGTACTTC
>TRBV5-5|NA|TRBJ1-2|TRBD1
CASSRRDREDYGYTF
TGTGCCAGCAGCCGTAGGGACAGGGAAGACTATGGCTACACCTTC